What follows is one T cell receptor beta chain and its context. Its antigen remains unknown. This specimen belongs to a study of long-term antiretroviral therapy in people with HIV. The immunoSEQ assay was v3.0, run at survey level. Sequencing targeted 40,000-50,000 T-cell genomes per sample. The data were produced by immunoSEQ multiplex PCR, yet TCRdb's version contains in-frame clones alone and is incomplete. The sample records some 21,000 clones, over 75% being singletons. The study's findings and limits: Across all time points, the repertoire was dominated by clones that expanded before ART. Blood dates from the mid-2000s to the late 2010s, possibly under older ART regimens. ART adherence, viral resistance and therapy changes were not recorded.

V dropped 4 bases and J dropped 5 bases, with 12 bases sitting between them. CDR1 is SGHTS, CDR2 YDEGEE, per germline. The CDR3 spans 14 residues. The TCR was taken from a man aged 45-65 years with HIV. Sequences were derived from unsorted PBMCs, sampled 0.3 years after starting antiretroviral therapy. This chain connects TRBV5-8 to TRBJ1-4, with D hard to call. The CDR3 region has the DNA TGTGCCAGCAGCAGCAGGACCTGGAATGAAAAACTGTTTTTT. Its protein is CASSSRTWNEKLFF.